These T cell receptor beta chains were read from a single sample in a study of blood T cell repertoires in COVID-19. Data came from immunoSEQ multiplex PCR; TCRdb stores just in-frame clones and leaves some out. The sample holds approximately 280,000 clones, about four fifths seen once. Sequencing used peripheral blood. These receptors were obtained from a human donor with COVID-19, enrolled during active disease. The donor label of this sample is uncertain. The CDR3 runs from the conserved cysteine through the conserved F or W. The D gene is left open where the match is weak. Clone size is given for some rows only: seen once, a few or many times, or a class if the clone is expanded.

J: TRBJ2-7
V: TRBV28
D: TRBD2
size: -
DNA: TGTGCCAGCAGTCTTTCTGGACTAGCGGGAGCCTACGAGCAGTACTTC
CDR3: CASSLSGLAGAYEQYF

J: TRBJ1-1
V: TRBV30
D: -
size: few
DNA: TGTGCCTGGAGTGTGGCCTGGAACACTGAAGCTTTCTTT
CDR3: CAWSVAWNTEAFF

J: TRBJ1-3
V: TRBV28
D: TRBD1
size: -
DNA: TGTGCCAGCTACGACAGGGCCTATCCCTCTGGAAACACCATATATTTT
CDR3: CASYDRAYPSGNTIYF

J: TRBJ2-7
V: TRBV7-2
D: -
size: -
DNA: TGTGCCAGCAGCTTACGTACTACAAAGTACGAGCAGTACTTC
CDR3: CASSLRTTKYEQYF

J: TRBJ2-5
V: TRBV19
D: -
size: -
DNA: TGTGCCAGTAAGGTTGGGGGCGCGGAGACCCAGTACTTC
CDR3: CASKVGGAETQYF

J: TRBJ1-2
V: TRBV7-9
D: -
size: -
DNA: TGTGCCAGCAGGGCCACAGGGTCGGCTAACTATGGCTACACCTTC
CDR3: CASRATGSANYGYTF

J: TRBJ1-2
V: TRBV5-1
D: TRBD1
size: -
DNA: TGCGCCAGCAGCTTAACCGGGACAGGGGGCGCCAATGGCTACACCTTC
CDR3: CASSLTGTGGANGYTF

J: TRBJ1-2
V: TRBV5-4
D: -
size: -
DNA: TGTGCCAGCAGCTTGGGTGGGAGTAACCTTGGCTACACCTTC
CDR3: CASSLGGSNLGYTF

J: TRBJ2-7
V: TRBV14
D: TRBD2
size: -
DNA: TGTGCCAGCAGTCCAGGGAGACTAGCGGGAATCTACGAGCAGTACTTC
CDR3: CASSPGRLAGIYEQYF

J: TRBJ1-5
V: TRBV7-8
D: TRBD1
size: -
DNA: TGTGCCAGCAGCTGGGGGACAGGGGTAAGCAATCAGCCCCAGCATTTT
CDR3: CASSWGTGVSNQPQHF

J: TRBJ2-7
V: TRBV6-2/TRBV6-3
D: -
size: -
DNA: TGTGCCAGCAGTTACCCCGGGTACGAGCAGTACTTC
CDR3: CASSYPGYEQYF

J: TRBJ2-3
V: TRBV5-1
D: -
size: -
DNA: TGCGCCAGCAGCTCGGACGGGACTCCTAGCACAGATACGCAGTATTTT
CDR3: CASSSDGTPSTDTQYF

J: TRBJ1-2
V: TRBV3-1/TRBV3-2
D: -
size: -
DNA: TGTGCCAGCAGCCACTTGGGGCAGGATGAAGGCTACACCTTC
CDR3: CASSHLGQDEGYTF

J: TRBJ1-3
V: TRBV27
D: -
size: -
DNA: TGTGCCAGCAGTTCCCCCCGCAGGGTGATCGGAAACACCATATATTTT
CDR3: CASSSPRRVIGNTIYF

J: TRBJ2-1
V: TRBV30
D: -
size: -
DNA: TGTGCCTGGAAGCGACAGATTTACAATGAGCAGTTCTTC
CDR3: CAWKRQIYNEQFF

J: TRBJ1-5
V: TRBV19
D: TRBD1
size: -
DNA: TGTGCCAGTAGTGAGGGGGCTCGGTCGAATCAGCCCCAGCATTTT
CDR3: CASSEGARSNQPQHF

J: TRBJ1-5
V: TRBV18
D: TRBD1
size: -
DNA: TGTGCCAGCTCACCCGCAGGGGGTTATGGTCAGCCCCAGCATTTT
CDR3: CASSPAGGYGQPQHF

J: TRBJ1-1
V: TRBV5-4
D: -
size: -
DNA: TGTGCCAGCAAGTTGCGGGGGAACACTGAAGCTTTCTTT
CDR3: CASKLRGNTEAFF

J: TRBJ2-7
V: TRBV4-3
D: -
size: -
DNA: TGCGCCAGCAGCCAAGCCGGCGGCTCCTACGAGCAGTACTTC
CDR3: CASSQAGGSYEQYF

J: TRBJ1-1
V: TRBV7-2
D: -
size: -
DNA: TGTGCCAGCAGCCCCGGAGTCACTGAAGCTTTCTTT
CDR3: CASSPGVTEAFF

J: TRBJ2-2
V: TRBV9
D: TRBD2
size: -
DNA: TGTGCCAGCAGCGGTGGGACTAGCTCGGCCGGGGAGCTGTTTTTT
CDR3: CASSGGTSSAGELFF

J: TRBJ2-1
V: TRBV13
D: -
size: -
DNA: TGTGCCAGCAGCCGGAGCTCCTACAATGAGCAGTTCTTC
CDR3: CASSRSSYNEQFF

J: TRBJ1-4
V: TRBV7-9
D: -
size: -
DNA: TGTGCCAGCAGCCCGTCAGGGGTTACTAATGAAAAACTGTTTTTT
CDR3: CASSPSGVTNEKLFF

J: TRBJ1-4
V: TRBV19
D: -
size: -
DNA: TGTGCCACCATCTGGGGGACAAATGAAAAACTGTTTTTT
CDR3: CATIWGTNEKLFF

J: TRBJ1-4
V: TRBV20-1
D: TRBD1
size: -
DNA: TGCAGTGCTAGTGGGACAGGATGGGATGAAAAACTGTTTTTT
CDR3: CSASGTGWDEKLFF

J: TRBJ2-2
V: TRBV9
D: -
size: -
DNA: TGTGCCAGCAGCGTGCTTCAGGGCGAAACCGGGGAGCTGTTTTTT
CDR3: CASSVLQGETGELFF

J: TRBJ2-7
V: TRBV28
D: TRBD1
size: -
DNA: TGTGCCAGCAGTCGAGATCTCGGGACAGGGGGCTTCAAGCAGTACTTC
CDR3: CASSRDLGTGGFKQYF

J: TRBJ1-5
V: TRBV30
D: -
size: -
DNA: TGTGCCTGGAGTCTAAGCGCAGGGGATCAGCCCCAGCATTTT
CDR3: CAWSLSAGDQPQHF

J: TRBJ1-1
V: TRBV30
D: TRBD1
size: -
DNA: TGTGCCTGGACCACGGGACAGGGACGGGACACTGAAGCTTTCTTT
CDR3: CAWTTGQGRDTEAFF